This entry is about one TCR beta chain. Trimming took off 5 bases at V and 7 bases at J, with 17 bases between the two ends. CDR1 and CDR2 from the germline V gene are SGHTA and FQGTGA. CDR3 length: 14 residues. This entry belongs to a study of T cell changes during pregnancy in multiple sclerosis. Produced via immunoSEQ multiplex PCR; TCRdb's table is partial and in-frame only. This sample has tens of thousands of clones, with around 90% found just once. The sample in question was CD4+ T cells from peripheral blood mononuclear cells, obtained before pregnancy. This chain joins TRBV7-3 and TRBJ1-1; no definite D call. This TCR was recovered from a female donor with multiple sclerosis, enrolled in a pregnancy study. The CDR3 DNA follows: TGTGCCAGCAGCCCAAACTCCGGGGAAGGTGAAGCTTTCTTT. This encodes CASSPNSGEGEAFF. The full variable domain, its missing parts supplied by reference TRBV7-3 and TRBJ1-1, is GAGVSQTPSNKVTEKGKYVELRCDPISGHTALYWYRQSLGQGPEFLIYFQGTGAADDSGLPNDRFFAVRPEGSVSTLKIQRTERGDSAVYLCASSPNSGEGEAFFGQGTRLTVV.